These 27 T cell receptor beta chains originate from one sample sequenced in a study of T cells in Graves' hyperthyroidism and ophthalmopathy. Authors of the study amplified TCR beta CDR3 regions from RNA transcripts. HTBI primers were used for first-round RT-PCR of the TCR CDR3. TCRdb itself ran the multiplex PCR reads through MiXCR, one entry per CDR3 protein. This table holds fewer than 800,000 distinct CDR3 sequences, about a sixth found once. The sequenced material came from blood. All receptors derive from a man younger than 35 with Graves' hyperthyroidism.

This clonotype occurred many times. This sequence joins TRBV28 and TRBJ2-3; 8 nucleotides line up with TRBD2. The CDR3 length is 17 residues. Per the germline V gene, CDR1 is MDHEN and CDR2 is SYDVKM. V lost 4 bases, J lost 1 base, and 10 bases stayed unmatched. The chain's CDR3 is CASSSQGWREGTDTQYF. CDR3 sequence (DNA): TGTGCCAGCAGTTCCCAGGGGTGGCGGGAGGGCACAGATACGCAGTATTTT.

This clonotype came up many times. The chain uses TRBV7-8 and TRBJ2-3, with 8 bases lining up with TRBD2. The CDR3 extends over 14 amino acids. From germline, CDR1 is SGHVS and CDR2 FQNEAQ. Trimming took 3 bases from V and 5 from J; bases not matched to a gene: 4. CDR3: CASSFLAGGDTQYF. In DNA form, the CDR3 reads TGTGCCAGCAGCTTCCTAGCGGGTGGAGATACGCAGTATTTT.

In its sample, this clonotype was seen many times. The chain recombines TRBV12-3 or TRBV12-4 with TRBJ2-7; 9 bases agree with TRBD1. This CDR3 has 14 amino acids. Trimming took 6 bases from V and 3 from J; bases not matched to a gene: 6. The CDR3 region is CASRRQGDGYEQYF. In DNA form, the CDR3 reads TGTGCCAGCAGAAGACAGGGGGACGGCTACGAGCAGTACTTC.

This clonotype was observed a few times. The rearrangement joins TRBV29-1 to TRBJ2-3; 13 bases align to TRBD2. This CDR3 has 16 residues. Trimming cost V 7 bases and J 6 bases; bases outside gene matches: 13. CDR1 is SQVTM and CDR2 is ANQGSEA in the germline V gene. The CDR3 nucleotides read TGCAGCGCAGCTGAGACTAGCGGGAGGCCAGTGGATACGCAGTATTTT. Amino acids: CSAAETSGRPVDTQYF.

This clonotype turned up a few times. The chain carries TRBV13 and TRBJ2-1, with D possibly TRBD2 on 5 matching bases. The CDR3 runs 14 residues. The V end lost 2 bases, the J end lost 7 bases, and 12 bases lay between the germline ends. Germline V gene sequence: CDR1 PRHDT, CDR2 FYEKMQ (reference sequence). The CDR3 region has the DNA TGTGCCAGCAGCTTAAAGAGGGTGGGGAATGAGCAGTTCTTC. Amino acids: CASSLKRVGNEQFF.

This clonotype occurred many times. The chain has TRBV5-1 and TRBJ2-1; D gene uncertain. CDR1 is SGHRS, CDR2 YFSETQ, per germline. This CDR3 has 16 residues. The ends were cut back, 0 bases at V and 6 bases at J, with 16 bases in the middle. For the CDR3, the DNA is TGCGCCAGCAGCTTGGACGGTCCAGTCCGGCCCAATGAGCAGTTCTTC. Its protein is CASSLDGPVRPNEQFF.

This clonotype was seen ten or more times. The chain joins TRBV28 to TRBJ2-1; unclear D gene. The germline gives CDR1 MDHEN, CDR2 SYDVKM. V was clipped by 5 bases and J by 5 bases, with 16 bases between them. CDR3 length: 15 amino acids. The DNA for the CDR3 is TGTGCCAGCAGTATCCCCGGCCCAAGAGACAATGAGCAGTTCTTC. Protein sequence: CASSIPGPRDNEQFF.

The genes are TRBV20-1 and TRBJ2-3, with TRBD2 identical over 9 bases. There are 14 residues in the CDR3. The junction had 7 bases not matched to a gene; V was cut back by 3 bases and J by 6 bases. Germline V CDR1 and CDR2: DFQATT, SNEGSKA (reference sequence). CDR3 amino acids: CSASTSREGDTQYF. Written as DNA, the CDR3 is TGCAGTGCTAGTACCTCGCGGGAGGGCGATACGCAGTATTTT.

There are many counts of this clonotype. The chain has TRBV6-2 or TRBV6-3 and TRBJ2-1; the D is unclear. The germline CDR1 and CDR2 sequences are MNHEY and SVGEGT. The CDR3 spans 11 residues. The V and J ends lost 7 bases and 3 bases respectively, with 4 bases between them. CDR3 sequence: CASKLYNEQFF. Written as DNA, the CDR3 is TGTGCCAGCAAACTCTACAATGAGCAGTTCTTC.

In its sample, this clonotype was seen many times. This sequence joins TRBV12-3 or TRBV12-4 and TRBJ2-5, with TRBD1 identical over 8 bases. Trimming at V came to 3 bases and at J to 4 bases, leaving 4 bases not matched to a gene. This CDR3 is 14 amino acids long. The CDR3 sequence is CASSLDRVVETQYF. For the CDR3, the DNA is TGTGCCAGCAGTTTGGACAGGGTCGTAGAGACCCAGTACTTC.

This clonotype was counted between two and nine times. The J gene is TRBJ1-1, the V gene TRBV7-3, with D uncertain. Germline CDR1 reads SGHTA; CDR2 reads FQGTGA. The ends were cut back, 5 bases at V and 1 base at J, with 14 bases in the middle. CDR3 length: 15 residues. The CDR3 region has the DNA TGTGCCAGCAGCCATCGGCGGGGAGCGAACACTGAAGCTTTCTTT. Its protein is CASSHRRGANTEAFF. Using reference TRBV7-3 and TRBJ1-1 for the parts outside the CDR3, the full variable domain is GAGVSQTPSNKVTEKGKYVELRCDPISGHTALYWYRQSLGQGPEFLIYFQGTGAADDSGLPNDRFFAVRPEGSVSTLKIQRTERGDSAVYLCASSHRRGANTEAFFGQGTRLTVV.

This clonotype was seen many times. This chain links TRBV15 with TRBJ2-3, with 13 bases matching TRBD2. V lost 0 bases, J lost 3 bases, and 0 bases stayed unmatched. The germline V gene has CDR1 LNHNV and CDR2 YYDKDF (reference sequence). The CDR3 has 16 residues. The chain's CDR3 is CATSRELAGGTDTQYF. The CDR3 DNA reads as TGTGCCACCAGCAGAGAACTAGCGGGAGGGACAGATACGCAGTATTTT.

This clonotype was observed many times. The V and J genes are TRBV20-1 and TRBJ1-6, with D uncertain. The CDR3 has 12 amino acids. Germline assignment: CDR1 DFQATT and CDR2 SNEGSKA (reference sequence). Trimming took off 6 bases at V and 10 bases at J, with 13 bases between the two ends. The chain's CDR3 is CSAEDGGSPLHF. For the CDR3, the DNA is TGCAGTGCGGAAGATGGCGGGTCACCCCTCCACTTT.

This clonotype was picked up many times. V gene TRBV12-3 or TRBV12-4 combines with J gene TRBJ2-7; D remains ambiguous. The CDR3 sequence is 12 residues long. The V end lost 5 bases, the J end lost 5 bases, and 10 bases lay between the germline ends. CDR3: CASSQSMDEQYF. The CDR3 DNA is TGTGCCAGCAGTCAGTCAATGGACGAGCAGTACTTC.

To note about this clonotype: The conserved final phenylalanine or tryptophan is absent from the CDR3, which likely points to a read error. The V call is TRBV27, the J call TRBJ2-7; D is perhaps TRBD2 (6 bases). Germline CDR1 reads MNHEY; CDR2 reads SMNVEV (reference sequence). There are 13 residues in the CDR3. The V end lost 6 bases, the J end lost 5 bases, and 14 bases lay between the germline ends. CDR3 in amino acids: CASRSGPTNEQYL. As DNA, the CDR3 is TGTGCCAGCAGAAGCGGGCCCACGAACGAGCAGTACCTC.

This clonotype occurred many times. The chain links TRBV11-3 to TRBJ1-1; no clear D gene. The CDR3 runs to 12 residues. V shed 8 bases and J shed 2 bases, with 9 bases lying between them. The V gene's germline CDR1 is SGHNT and CDR2 YENEEA. The CDR3 is CASETLNTEAFF. The CDR3 nucleotides are TGTGCCAGCGAGACACTTAACACTGAAGCTTTCTTT.

The chain uses TRBV20-1 and TRBJ2-5; 11 nucleotides align to TRBD2. J gave up 4 bases and V 6 bases, and 10 bases lay outside the gene matches. The V gene's germline CDR1 is DFQATT and CDR2 SNEGSKA (reference sequence). CDR3 length: 15 residues. CDR3 amino acids: CSAPRGSGRGETQYF. CDR3 sequence (DNA): TGCAGTGCCCCCCGGGGTAGCGGGAGGGGAGAGACCCAGTACTTC.

J is TRBJ2-4 and V is TRBV5-1; D is possibly TRBD2 (5 bases). This CDR3 has 13 residues. Trimming left V 4 bases short and J 9 bases short, with 14 bases between. Germline V lookup: CDR1 SGHRS, CDR2 YFSETQ. The CDR3 here is CASSPVAEGIQYF. Written as DNA, the CDR3 is TGCGCCAGCAGCCCGGTAGCTGAGGGCATTCAGTACTTC.

This clonotype was detected once. A much more abundant neighbour one base away suggests this may be a read error. The chain uses TRBV6-1 and TRBJ2-2; either TRBD1 or TRBD2 may supply D (5 bases each). V was clipped by 1 base and J by 2 bases, with 11 bases between them. This CDR3 is 16 amino acids long. In germline, CDR1 is MNHNS, CDR2 SASEGT. DNA for the CDR3: TGTGCCAGCAGTGAAGGCCGGGGCGGTAACACCGGGGAGCTGTTTTTT. This codes for CASSEGRGGNTGELFF.

This chain links TRBV20-1 with TRBJ2-5; 10 positions match TRBD2. The germline V gene has CDR1 DFQATT and CDR2 SNEGSKA (reference sequence). This CDR3 has 15 amino acids. V gave up 4 bases and J gave up 2 bases; unmatched junction bases: 7. The CDR3: CSAIRTSGNQETQYF. DNA of the CDR3: TGCAGTGCTATTAGAACTAGCGGGAATCAAGAGACCCAGTACTTC.

This clonotype turned up a few times. This rearrangement joins TRBV5-4 to TRBJ2-5, with 11 bases lining up with TRBD2. V was clipped by 4 bases and J by 4 bases; unmatched bases: 12. From germline, CDR1 is SGHNT and CDR2 YYREEE (reference sequence). The CDR3 has 17 residues. The CDR3 nucleotides are TGTGCCAGCAGCCCGGGACTAGCGGTCACGCAGGGAGAGACCCAGTACTTC. Protein sequence: CASSPGLAVTQGETQYF.

This clonotype was seen a handful of times. This chain connects TRBV12-3 or TRBV12-4 to TRBJ2-1; unclear D gene. The length of the CDR3 is 13 residues. V lost 3 bases to trimming and J lost 5 bases, with 8 bases between them. The CDR3 DNA reads TGTGCCAGCAGTTTTTTAGGAAACAATGAGCAGTTCTTC. Its translation is CASSFLGNNEQFF.

The DNA of the CDR3 is TGCGCCAGCAGCCAAGATTCGGGTGTTGGGGGGGGCACTGAAGCTTTCTTT. It specifies CASSQDSGVGGGTEAFF. The chain combines TRBV4-3 with TRBJ1-1; tentatively, D is TRBD1 (5 bases). Germline assignment: CDR1 LGHNA and CDR2 YSLEER. The length of the CDR3 is 17 residues. V was trimmed by 0 bases and J by 4 bases, leaving 18 bases between them.

This clonotype was detected only a few times. This sequence joins TRBV30 and TRBJ2-1; TRBD2 might be the D (6 bases). V was shortened by 4 bases and J by 3 bases, with 13 bases between the two germline ends. The CDR3 extends over 14 amino acids. In germline, CDR1 is GTSNPN, CDR2 SVGIG (reference sequence). The CDR3 DNA sequence: TGTGCCTGGATTCAGGGACTCAGCTACAATGAGCAGTTCTTC. Protein product: CAWIQGLSYNEQFF.

This clonotype was counted between two and nine times. The chain uses TRBV4-1 and TRBJ2-7; 9 bases line up with TRBD2. Germline V CDR1 and CDR2: MGHRA, YSYEKL. The CDR3 sequence is 15 residues long. Losses at the gene ends were 0 bases for V and 3 bases for J; bases not matched to a gene: 3. The CDR3 DNA reads as TGCGCCAGCAGCCAAGAGTCTAGCGGGAACTACGAGCAGTACTTC. It specifies CASSQESSGNYEQYF.

Ten or more counts support this clonotype. This rearrangement joins TRBV18 to TRBJ2-7; tentatively, D is TRBD1 (6 bases). Germline V CDR1 and CDR2: KGHSH, LQKENI. With 2 bases removed from V and 5 bases from J, the gap between germline ends came to 22 bases. The CDR3 has 17 residues. The DNA of the CDR3 is TGTGCCAGCTCACCAAGGACGGCCCTAGCAGGGGCCCACGAGCAGTACTTC. This sequence encodes CASSPRTALAGAHEQYF.

The chain carries TRBV4-3 and TRBJ2-3; 8 bases map to TRBD1. Germline CDR1 LGHNA, CDR2 YSLEER. CDR3 length equals 17 residues. V shed 0 bases and J 4 bases; nucleotides not matched to a gene: 9. CDR3 in amino acids: CASSQEVQGASADTQYF. The CDR3 DNA reads as TGCGCCAGCAGCCAAGAGGTCCAGGGGGCCAGCGCAGATACGCAGTATTTT.